This T cell receptor beta chain comes out of a study of CD4+ T cells in melanoma. This table comes from immunoSEQ multiplex PCR, and its TCRdb copy is limited to in-frame clones, with some not included. The table shows 110,000 to 150,000 clones, with 85% to 95% occurring only once. Trimming took 5 bases from V and 2 from J; bases not matched to a gene: 9. Germline V gives CDR1 MNHEY, CDR2 SVGAGI. This CDR3 contains 15 residues. The V and J genes are TRBV6-5 and TRBJ2-7, with TRBD1 matching over 7 bases. This clonotype originated in a human donor with melanoma. CDR3: CASSPTRGTAYEQYF. CDR3 in DNA: TGTGCCAGCAGTCCGACTCGAGGGACAGCCTACGAGCAGTACTTC.